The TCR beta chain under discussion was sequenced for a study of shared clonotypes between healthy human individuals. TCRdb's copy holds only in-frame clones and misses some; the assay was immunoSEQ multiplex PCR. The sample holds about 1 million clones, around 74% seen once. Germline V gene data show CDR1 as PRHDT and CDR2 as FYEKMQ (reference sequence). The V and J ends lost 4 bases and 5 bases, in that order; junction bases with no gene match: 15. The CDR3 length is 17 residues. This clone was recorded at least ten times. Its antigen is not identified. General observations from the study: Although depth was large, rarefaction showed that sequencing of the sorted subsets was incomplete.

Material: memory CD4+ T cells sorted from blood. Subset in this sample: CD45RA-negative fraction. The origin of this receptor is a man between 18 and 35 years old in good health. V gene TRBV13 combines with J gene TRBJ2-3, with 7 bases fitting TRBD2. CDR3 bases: TGTGCCAGCAGCTCCGGACCTTGGGCGGGAGTAGGAGATACGCAGTATTTT. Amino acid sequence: CASSSGPWAGVGDTQYF.